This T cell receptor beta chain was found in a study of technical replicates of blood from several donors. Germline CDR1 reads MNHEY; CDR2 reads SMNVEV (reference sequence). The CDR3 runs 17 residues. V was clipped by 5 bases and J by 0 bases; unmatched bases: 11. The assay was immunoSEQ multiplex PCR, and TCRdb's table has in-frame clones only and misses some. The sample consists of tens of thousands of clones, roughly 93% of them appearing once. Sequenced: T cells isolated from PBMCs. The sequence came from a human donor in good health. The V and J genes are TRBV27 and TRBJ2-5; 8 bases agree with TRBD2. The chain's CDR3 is CASSTMGLDVYQETQYF. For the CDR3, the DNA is TGTGCCAGCAGTACCATGGGACTAGACGTTTACCAAGAGACCCAGTACTTC.